One sample yielded the 10 T cell receptor beta chains listed below, sequenced in a study of T-cell memory formation after mild COVID-19. TCRdb processed the 5' RACE reads anew with MiXCR; each CDR3 protein has one entry. The sample yields 350,000 to 500,000 distinct CDR3 sequences, roughly 18% seen once. The source material was PBMCs or a T cell subset sorted from them (not recorded which). The receptors come from a man between 18 and 29 years old who had mild COVID-19 (a few samples of this study predate the infection). Cell type and time point are not known.

The rearrangement links TRBV6-5 to TRBJ2-3, with a possible D match to TRBD2 (7 bases). This CDR3 spans 15 amino acids. The V end lost 6 bases, the J end lost 5 bases, and 18 bases lay between the germline ends. The V gene's germline CDR1 is MNHEY and CDR2 SVGAGI. The CDR3 sequence: CASRSRGASGDTQYF. The CDR3 DNA reads TGTGCCAGCAGAAGCCGGGGGGCCAGTGGAGATACGCAGTATTTT.

In its sample, this clonotype was seen once. The V gene is TRBV20-1, the J gene TRBJ2-7; 10 nucleotides align to TRBD2. CDR3 length: 13 residues. V lost 5 bases and J lost 6; bases outside the gene matches: 7. CDR1 and CDR2 (germline): DFQATT, SNEGSKA (reference sequence). CDR3 DNA: TGCAGTGCTCTCCTAGCGGGGGTCGGCGAGCAGTACTTC. This gives the protein CSALLAGVGEQYF.

The genes are TRBV27 and TRBJ1-1; 8 nucleotides match TRBD1. Trimming took 4 bases from V and 4 from J; bases not matched to a gene: 5. CDR1 is MNHEY, CDR2 SMNVEV, per germline (reference sequence). The CDR3 is made up of 14 amino acids. CDR3 protein: CASSYRGSATEAFF. Written as DNA, the CDR3 is TGTGCCAGCAGTTACAGGGGGTCCGCCACTGAAGCTTTCTTT.

This clonotype was observed once. The chain carries TRBV20-1 and TRBJ2-1, with D unclear. This CDR3 contains 16 residues. V was cut by 0 bases and J by 10 bases, with 22 bases left in between. Per the germline V gene, CDR1 is DFQATT and CDR2 is SNEGSKA (reference sequence). The CDR3 coding sequence is TGCAGTGCTAGAGAAATAAGGTGGGAAGATATGAGGGAGCAGTTCTTC. Protein sequence: CSAREIRWEDMREQFF.

The CDR3 protein is CASSQDPGGYSSYEQYF. The DNA for the CDR3 is TGCGCCAGCAGCCAAGACCCCGGGGGTTATTCCTCCTACGAGCAGTACTTC. The chain carries TRBV4-1 and TRBJ2-7; the D gene is possibly TRBD2 (6 bases). This CDR3 comprises 17 residues. Germline CDR1 reads MGHRA; CDR2 reads YSYEKL. V lost 0 bases to trimming and J lost 0 bases, with 15 bases between them.

This clonotype was counted between two and nine times. The CDR3 DNA reads TGCAGCGTTGAAACGAGCTCTGGGGCCAACGTCCTGACTTTC. Its translation is CSVETSSGANVLTF. The chain has TRBV29-1 and TRBJ2-6; D is unclear. Trimming took off 2 bases at V and 0 bases at J, with 5 bases between the two ends. Looked up from germline, CDR1 is SQVTM and CDR2 is ANQGSEA. The CDR3 spans 14 residues.

The chain joins TRBV5-8 to TRBJ1-5; a possible D gene is TRBD1 (5 bases). Deletions cut 3 bases from V and 9 bases from J, with 16 bases between. This CDR3 has 14 residues. Germline loops: CDR1 SGHTS, CDR2 YDEGEE. CDR3 sequence reads: CASSSGTHIGPQHF. CDR3 bases: TGTGCCAGCAGCTCCGGGACGCACATCGGGCCCCAGCATTTT.

This clonotype was counted between two and nine times. The chain uses TRBV3-1 and TRBJ2-7; D not resolved. This CDR3 region has 13 residues. The germline V gene has CDR1 LGHDT and CDR2 YNNKEL (reference sequence). The V and J ends lost 3 bases and 2 bases respectively, with 8 bases between them. Written as DNA, the CDR3 is TGTGCCAGCAGCCACCGGGCCCCCTACGAGCAGTACGTC. As protein: CASSHRAPYEQYV.

The chain has TRBV4-1 and TRBJ1-1, with TRBD1 identical over 9 bases. Trimming took 4 bases from V and 0 from J; bases not matched to a gene: 12. CDR1 MGHRA and CDR2 YSYEKL come from the germline V gene. The length of the CDR3 is 18 residues. CDR3 loop: CASSPLDRGGYLNTEAFF. CDR3 sequence (DNA): TGCGCCAGCAGCCCCCTGGACAGGGGAGGGTATTTGAACACTGAAGCTTTCTTT.

The chain combines TRBV27 with TRBJ2-3; 8 nucleotides align to TRBD1. Trimming cost V 5 bases and J 2 bases; bases outside gene matches: 6. The CDR3 is 15 amino acids. Germline V gene data show CDR1 as MNHEY and CDR2 as SMNVEV (reference sequence). The CDR3 DNA reads as TGTGCCAGCAGTCCAGGGACAGGTCTCACAGATACGCAGTATTTT. Residues: CASSPGTGLTDTQYF.